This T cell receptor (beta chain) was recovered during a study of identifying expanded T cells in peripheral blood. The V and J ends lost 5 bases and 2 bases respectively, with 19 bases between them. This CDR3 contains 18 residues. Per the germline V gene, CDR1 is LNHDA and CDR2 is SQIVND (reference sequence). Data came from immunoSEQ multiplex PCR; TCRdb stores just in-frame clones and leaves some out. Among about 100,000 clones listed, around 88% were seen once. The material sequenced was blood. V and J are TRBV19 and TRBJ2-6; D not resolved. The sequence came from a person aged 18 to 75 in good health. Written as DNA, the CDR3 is TGTGCCAGTAGTGTCGGCGTGTTACTTCTTCCTGGGGCCAACGTCCTGACTTTC. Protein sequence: CASSVGVLLLPGANVLTF.